A single sample gave rise to the 3 T cell receptor beta chains below, sequenced in a study of T-cell reconstitution after alpha-beta-depleted transplantation in children. The library targeted TCRbeta and was prepared with unique molecular identifiers. TCRdb fed the PCR reads into MiXCR, producing one record per CDR3 protein. Seen here are 440,000 or so distinct CDR3 sequences, about a tenth observed once, and the top ten hold roughly 6%. The sequencing used PBMCs from the stem cell graft donor, collected from the stem cell graft. Receptor source: a human donor who donated a stem cell graft to a child with acute myeloid leukemia.

This clonotype occurred a few times. V is TRBV29-1 and J is TRBJ2-1; possibly TRBD2 for D (6 bases). This CDR3 is 11 amino acids long. In germline, CDR1 is SQVTM, CDR2 ANQGSEA. Trimming pared 6 bases from V and 9 bases from J, leaving 12 bases between. The CDR3, as DNA: TGCAGCGTCGGCGGGGACCGTGAGCAGTTCTTC. Amino acids: CSVGGDREQFF.

V is TRBV6-5 and J is TRBJ2-2; the match to TRBD2 covers 11 bases. CDR3 length equals 18 residues. CDR1 is MNHEY, CDR2 SVGAGI, per germline. V gave up 0 bases and J gave up 6 bases; unmatched junction bases: 9. The CDR3 region is CASSYSMRLAGGAGELFF. The CDR3 nucleotides read TGTGCCAGCAGTTACTCGATGAGGCTAGCGGGGGGAGCCGGGGAGCTGTTTTTT.

This clonotype occurred a few times. The chain combines TRBV5-1 with TRBJ2-2; 8 positions agree with TRBD2. Germline V gene data show CDR1 as SGHRS and CDR2 as YFSETQ. The junction had 14 bases not matched to a gene; V was cut back by 3 bases and J by 4 bases. The CDR3 sequence is 18 residues long. CDR3 protein: CASSSTPGTSSGTGELFF. The CDR3 DNA reads as TGCGCCAGCAGCTCGACCCCCGGGACTAGTAGCGGCACCGGGGAGCTGTTTTTT.